The following is a T cell receptor beta chain sequence with its context. These data are taken from a study of blood T cell repertoires in COVID-19. For the study at large: The United States, Italy and Spain supplied acute and convalescent COVID-19 samples. T cells, B-cell-depleted T cells, or PBMCs supplied cDNA or gDNA.

Methods used by the authors: The assay estimated nucleated cells by amplifying reference gene primers. Measured with immunoSEQ multiplex PCR; TCRdb has only the in-frame clones, and not every one. From that table come the V and J calls and clone size; the DNA was used to work out D and trimming. Here the sample spans some 120,000 clones, less than 75% being singletons. The sample comprised peripheral blood. This TCR was recovered from a human donor with acute or convalescent COVID-19. The donor label of this sample is uncertain.

CDR3 DNA sequence: TGTGCCAGCAGTGAAGTATTAGGGACAGGGTATGGCTACACCTTC. Its protein is CASSEVLGTGYGYTF. This rearrangement joins TRBV6-1 to TRBJ1-2, with 9 nucleotides matching TRBD1. Germline lookup yields CDR1 MNHNS and CDR2 SASEGT. This CDR3 comprises 15 residues. After removal of 1 base from V and 5 bases from J, the junction contained 5 bases not matched to a gene.